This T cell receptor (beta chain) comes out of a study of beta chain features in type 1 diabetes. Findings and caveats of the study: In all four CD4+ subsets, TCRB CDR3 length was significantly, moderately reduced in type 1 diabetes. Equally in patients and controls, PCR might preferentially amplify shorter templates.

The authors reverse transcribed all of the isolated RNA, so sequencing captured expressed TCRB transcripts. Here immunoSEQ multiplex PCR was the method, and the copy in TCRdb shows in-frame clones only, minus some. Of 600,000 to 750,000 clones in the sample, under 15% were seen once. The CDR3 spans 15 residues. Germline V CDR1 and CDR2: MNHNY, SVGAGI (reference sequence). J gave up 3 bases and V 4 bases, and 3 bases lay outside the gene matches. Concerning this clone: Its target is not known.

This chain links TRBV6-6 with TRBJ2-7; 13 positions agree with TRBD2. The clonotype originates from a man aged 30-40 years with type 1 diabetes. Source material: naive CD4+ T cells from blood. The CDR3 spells CASSLGLAGFYEQYF. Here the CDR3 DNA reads TGTGCCAGCAGTTTGGGACTAGCGGGGTTCTACGAGCAGTACTTC.